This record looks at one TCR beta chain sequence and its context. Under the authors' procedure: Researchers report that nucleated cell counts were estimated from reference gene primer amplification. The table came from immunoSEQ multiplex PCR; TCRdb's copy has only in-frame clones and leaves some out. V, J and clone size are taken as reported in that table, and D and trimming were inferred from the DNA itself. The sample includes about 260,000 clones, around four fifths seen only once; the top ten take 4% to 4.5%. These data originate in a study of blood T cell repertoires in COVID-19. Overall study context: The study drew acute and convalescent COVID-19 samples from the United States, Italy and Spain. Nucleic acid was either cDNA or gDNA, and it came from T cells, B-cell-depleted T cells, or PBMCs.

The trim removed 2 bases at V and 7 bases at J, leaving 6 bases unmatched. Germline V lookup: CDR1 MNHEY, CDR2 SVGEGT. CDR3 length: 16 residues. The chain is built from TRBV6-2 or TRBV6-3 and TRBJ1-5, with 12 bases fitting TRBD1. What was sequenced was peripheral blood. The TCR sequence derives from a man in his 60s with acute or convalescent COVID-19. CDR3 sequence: CASSYHGTGGRQPQHF. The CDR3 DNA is TGTGCCAGCAGTTACCACGGGACAGGGGGCCGACAGCCCCAGCATTTT.